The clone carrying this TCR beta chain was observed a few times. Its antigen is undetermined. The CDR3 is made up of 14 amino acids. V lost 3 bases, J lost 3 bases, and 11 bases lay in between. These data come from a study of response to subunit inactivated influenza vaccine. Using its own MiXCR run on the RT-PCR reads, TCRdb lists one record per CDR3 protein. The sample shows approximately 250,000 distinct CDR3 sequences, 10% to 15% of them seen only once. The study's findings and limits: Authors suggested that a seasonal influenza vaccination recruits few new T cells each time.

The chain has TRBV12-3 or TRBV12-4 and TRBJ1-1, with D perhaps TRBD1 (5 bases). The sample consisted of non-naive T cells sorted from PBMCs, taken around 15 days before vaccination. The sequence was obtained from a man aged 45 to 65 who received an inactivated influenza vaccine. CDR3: CASSFGGPHTEAFF. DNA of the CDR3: TGTGCCAGCAGTTTTGGGGGACCCCACACTGAAGCTTTCTTT.